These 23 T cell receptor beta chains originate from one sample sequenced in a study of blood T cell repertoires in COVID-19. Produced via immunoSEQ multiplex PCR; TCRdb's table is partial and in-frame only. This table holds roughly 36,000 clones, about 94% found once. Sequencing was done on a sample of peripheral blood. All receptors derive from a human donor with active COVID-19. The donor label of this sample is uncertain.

The CDR3 nucleotides read TGTGCCAGCAGCCCGGACGGGGACTATGGCTACACCTTC. It is translated as CASSPDGDYGYTF. This chain connects TRBV7-9 to TRBJ1-2; no clear D. Germline CDR1 and CDR2: SEHNR and FQNEAQ (reference sequence). The CDR3 length is 13 residues. With 5 bases removed from V and 3 bases from J, the gap between germline ends came to 10 bases.

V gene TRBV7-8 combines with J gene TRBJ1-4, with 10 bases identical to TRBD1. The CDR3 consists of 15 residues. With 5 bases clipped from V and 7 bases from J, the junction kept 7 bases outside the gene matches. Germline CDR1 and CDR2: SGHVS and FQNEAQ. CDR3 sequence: CASSLRQGAAEKLFF. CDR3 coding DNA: TGTGCCAGCAGCCTAAGACAGGGGGCGGCTGAAAAACTGTTTTTT.

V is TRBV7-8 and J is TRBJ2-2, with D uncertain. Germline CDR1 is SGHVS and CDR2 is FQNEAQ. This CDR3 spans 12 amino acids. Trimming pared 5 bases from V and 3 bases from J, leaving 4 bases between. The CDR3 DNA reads TGTGCCAGCAGCCCATACACCGGGGAGCTGTTTTTT. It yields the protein CASSPYTGELFF. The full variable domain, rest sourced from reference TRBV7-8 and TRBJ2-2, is GAGVSQSPRYKVAKRGQDVALRCDPISGHVSLFWYQQALGQGPEFLTYFQNEAQLDKSGLPSDRFFAERPEGSVSTLKIQRTQQEDSAVYLCASSPYTGELFFGEGSRLTVL.

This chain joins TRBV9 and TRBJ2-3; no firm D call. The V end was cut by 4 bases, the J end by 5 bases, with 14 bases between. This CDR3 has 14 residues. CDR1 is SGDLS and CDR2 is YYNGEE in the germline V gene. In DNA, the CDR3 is TGTGCCAGCAGCCTCGGTAATTCGGGAGATACGCAGTATTTT. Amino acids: CASSLGNSGDTQYF.

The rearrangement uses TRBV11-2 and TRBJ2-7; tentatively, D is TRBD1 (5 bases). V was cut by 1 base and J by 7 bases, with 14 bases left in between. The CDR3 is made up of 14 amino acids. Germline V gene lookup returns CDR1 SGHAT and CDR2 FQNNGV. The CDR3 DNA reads TGTGCCAGCAGCTTAGTCCCCAGGGCGAGGGAGCAGTACTTC. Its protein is CASSLVPRAREQYF.

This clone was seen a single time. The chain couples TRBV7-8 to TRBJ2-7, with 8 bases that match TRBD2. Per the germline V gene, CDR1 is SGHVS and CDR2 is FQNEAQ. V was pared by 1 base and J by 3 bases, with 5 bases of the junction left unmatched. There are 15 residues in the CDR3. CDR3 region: CASSLVYLAGYEQYF. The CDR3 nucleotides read TGTGCCAGCAGCTTAGTTTATCTAGCGGGCTACGAGCAGTACTTC.

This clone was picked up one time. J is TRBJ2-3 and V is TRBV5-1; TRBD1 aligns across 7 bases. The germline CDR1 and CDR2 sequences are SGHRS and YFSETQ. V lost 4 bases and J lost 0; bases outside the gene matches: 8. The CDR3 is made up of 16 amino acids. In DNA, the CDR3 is TGCGCCAGCAGCCAGGGGGTTATGACTAGCACAGATACGCAGTATTTT. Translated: CASSQGVMTSTDTQYF.

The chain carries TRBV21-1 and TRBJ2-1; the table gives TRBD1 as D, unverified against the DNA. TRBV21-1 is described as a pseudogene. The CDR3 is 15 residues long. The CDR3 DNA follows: TGTGCCAGCAGCAAAGACCCGGACATTATAAATGAGCAGTTCTTC. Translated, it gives CASSKDPDIINEQFF.

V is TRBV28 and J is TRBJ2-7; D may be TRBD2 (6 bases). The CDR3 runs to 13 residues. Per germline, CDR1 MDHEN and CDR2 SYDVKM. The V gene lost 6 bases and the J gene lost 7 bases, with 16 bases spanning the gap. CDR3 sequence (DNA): TGTGCCAGCAGCCGCGGGGCAGAATTGGAGCAGTACTTC. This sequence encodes CASSRGAELEQYF.

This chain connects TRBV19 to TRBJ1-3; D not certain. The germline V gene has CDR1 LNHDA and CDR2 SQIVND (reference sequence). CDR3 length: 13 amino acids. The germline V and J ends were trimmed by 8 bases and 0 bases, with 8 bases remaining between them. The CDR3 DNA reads TGTGCCAGTCACAGAGTCTCTGGAAACACCATATATTTT. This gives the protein CASHRVSGNTIYF.

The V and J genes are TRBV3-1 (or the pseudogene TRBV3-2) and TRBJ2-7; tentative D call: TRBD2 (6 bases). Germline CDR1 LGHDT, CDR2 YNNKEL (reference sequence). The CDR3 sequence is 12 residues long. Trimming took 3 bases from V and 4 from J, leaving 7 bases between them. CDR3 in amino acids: CASSQGGYEQYF. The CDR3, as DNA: TGTGCCAGCAGCCAGGGGGGTTACGAGCAGTACTTC.

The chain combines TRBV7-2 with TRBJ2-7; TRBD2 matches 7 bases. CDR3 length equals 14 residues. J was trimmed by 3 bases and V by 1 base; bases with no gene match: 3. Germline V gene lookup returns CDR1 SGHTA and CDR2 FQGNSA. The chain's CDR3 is CASSLVLADYEQYF. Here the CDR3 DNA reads TGTGCCAGCAGCTTAGTCCTAGCGGACTACGAGCAGTACTTC.

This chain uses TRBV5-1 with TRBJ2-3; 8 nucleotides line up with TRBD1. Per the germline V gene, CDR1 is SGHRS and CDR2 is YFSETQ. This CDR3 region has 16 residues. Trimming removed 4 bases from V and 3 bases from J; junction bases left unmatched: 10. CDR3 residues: CASSANQGARTDTQYF. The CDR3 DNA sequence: TGCGCCAGCAGCGCGAATCAGGGGGCAAGGACAGATACGCAGTATTTT. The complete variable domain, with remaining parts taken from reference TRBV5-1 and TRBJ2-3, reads KAGVTQTPRYLIKTRGQQVTLSCSPISGHRSVSWYQQTPGQGLQFLFEYFSETQRNKGNFPGRFSGRQFSNSRSEMNVSTLELGDSALYLCASSANQGARTDTQYFGPGTRLTVL.

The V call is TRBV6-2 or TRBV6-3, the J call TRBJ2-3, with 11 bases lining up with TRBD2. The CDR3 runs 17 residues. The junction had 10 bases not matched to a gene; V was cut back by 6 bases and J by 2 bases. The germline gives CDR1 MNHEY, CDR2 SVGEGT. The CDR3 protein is CASSFPLTSGATDTQYF. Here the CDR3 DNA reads TGTGCCAGCAGCTTCCCTTTGACTAGCGGGGCCACAGATACGCAGTATTTT.

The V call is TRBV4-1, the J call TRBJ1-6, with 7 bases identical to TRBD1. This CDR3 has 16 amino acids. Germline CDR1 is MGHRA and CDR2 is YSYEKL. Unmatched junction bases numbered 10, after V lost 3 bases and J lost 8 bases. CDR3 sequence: CASSQLQDRIDSPLHF. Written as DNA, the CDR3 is TGCGCCAGCAGCCAGCTACAGGACAGGATCGATTCACCCCTCCACTTT.

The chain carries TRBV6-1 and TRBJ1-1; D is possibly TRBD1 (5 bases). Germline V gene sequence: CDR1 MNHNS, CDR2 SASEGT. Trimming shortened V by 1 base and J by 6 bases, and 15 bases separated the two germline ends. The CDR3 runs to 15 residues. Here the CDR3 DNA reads TGTGCCAGCAGTGAAGGGAATACAGGTTATGCTGAAGCTTTCTTT. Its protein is CASSEGNTGYAEAFF.

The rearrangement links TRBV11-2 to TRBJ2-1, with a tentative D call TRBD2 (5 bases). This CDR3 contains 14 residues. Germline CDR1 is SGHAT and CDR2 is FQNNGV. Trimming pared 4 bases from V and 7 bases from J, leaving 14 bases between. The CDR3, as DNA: TGTGCCAGCAGCTGGCTTAGAACGGGGAATGAGCAGTTCTTC. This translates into CASSWLRTGNEQFF.

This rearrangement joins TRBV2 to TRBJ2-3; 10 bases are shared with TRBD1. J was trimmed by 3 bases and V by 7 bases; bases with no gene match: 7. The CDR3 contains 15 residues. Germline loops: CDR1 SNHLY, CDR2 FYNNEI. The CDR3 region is CASKIDRGQTDTQYF. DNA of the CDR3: TGTGCCAGCAAAATAGACAGGGGGCAAACAGATACGCAGTATTTT.

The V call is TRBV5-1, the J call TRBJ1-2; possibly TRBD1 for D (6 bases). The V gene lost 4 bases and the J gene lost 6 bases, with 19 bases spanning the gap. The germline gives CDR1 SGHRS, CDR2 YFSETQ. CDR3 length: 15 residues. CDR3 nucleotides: TGCGCCAGCAGCCCAAGCCCCCGGGGGGGCGATGGCTACACCTTC. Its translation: CASSPSPRGGDGYTF.

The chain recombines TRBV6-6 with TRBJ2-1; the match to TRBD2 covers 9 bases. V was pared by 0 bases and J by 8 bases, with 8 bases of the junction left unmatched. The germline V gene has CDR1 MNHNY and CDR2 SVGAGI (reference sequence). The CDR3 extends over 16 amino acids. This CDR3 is CASSYSGTSFGDEQFF. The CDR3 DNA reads TGTGCCAGCAGTTACTCCGGGACTAGCTTTGGGGATGAGCAGTTCTTC.

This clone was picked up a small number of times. The DNA of the CDR3 is TGTGCCAGCAGTTACGCCGGGACTAGCGGGGCTTGGCAGTACTTC. Its translation is CASSYAGTSGAWQYF. The V call is TRBV6-2 or TRBV6-3, the J call TRBJ2-7; 13 nucleotides match TRBD2. The CDR3 is made up of 15 amino acids. CDR1 MNHEY and CDR2 SVGEGT come from the germline V gene. V shed 2 bases, J shed 9 bases, and the junction held 7 bases outside the gene matches.

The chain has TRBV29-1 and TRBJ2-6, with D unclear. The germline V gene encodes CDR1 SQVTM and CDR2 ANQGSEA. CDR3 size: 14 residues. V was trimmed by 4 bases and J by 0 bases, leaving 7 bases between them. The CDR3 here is CSVGSISGANVLTF. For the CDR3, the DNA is TGCAGCGTTGGTAGCATCTCTGGGGCCAACGTCCTGACTTTC. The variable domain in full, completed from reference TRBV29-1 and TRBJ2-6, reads SAVISQKPSRDICQRGTSLTIQCQVDSQVTMMFWYRQQPGQSLTLIATANQGSEATYESGFVIDKFPISRPNLTFSTLTVSNMSPEDSSIYLCSVGSISGANVLTFGAGSRLTVL.

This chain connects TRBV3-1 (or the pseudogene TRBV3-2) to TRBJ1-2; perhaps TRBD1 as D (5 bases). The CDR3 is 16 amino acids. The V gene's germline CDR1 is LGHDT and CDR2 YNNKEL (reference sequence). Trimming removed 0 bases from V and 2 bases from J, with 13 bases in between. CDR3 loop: CASSQDRLGGNYGYTF. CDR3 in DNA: TGTGCCAGCAGCCAAGACAGACTCGGGGGGAACTATGGCTACACCTTC.